The 20 T cell receptor beta chains presented below share a single source sample, sequenced in a study of OX40 agonist ivuxolimab in advanced cancers. Sequenced by immunoSEQ multiplex PCR; TCRdb stores in-frame clones only, minus some. The table shows around 70,000 clones, with about four fifths occurring only once. This specimen was CD4+ or CD8+ T cells sorted from blood, taken in a trial of the OX40 agonist ivuxolimab. The receptors shown here come from an adult with an advanced solid tumor such as melanoma, head and neck, liver or kidney cancer.

The chain couples TRBV6-6 to TRBJ1-2, with D hard to call. The CDR3 loop spans 14 amino acids. Germline CDR1 is MNHNY and CDR2 is SVGAGI (reference sequence). V was shortened by 0 bases and J by 3 bases, with 8 bases between the two germline ends. The DNA of the CDR3 is TGTGCCAGCAGTTACTCGTGGGGAGACTATGGCTACACCTTC. Translated, it gives CASSYSWGDYGYTF.

The chain uses TRBV7-3 and TRBJ1-2; possibly TRBD1 for D (6 bases). V was cut by 5 bases and J by 4 bases, with 11 bases left in between. This CDR3 contains 13 residues. Germline lookup yields CDR1 SGHTA and CDR2 FQGTGA. The CDR3 DNA reads TGTGCCAGCAGCCCGACGGGGGCCTATGGCTACACCTTC. It is translated as CASSPTGAYGYTF. The full variable domain, its missing parts supplied by reference TRBV7-3 and TRBJ1-2, is GAGVSQTPSNKVTEKGKYVELRCDPISGHTALYWYRQSLGQGPEFLIYFQGTGAADDSGLPNDRFFAVRPEGSVSTLKIQRTERGDSAVYLCASSPTGAYGYTFGSGTRLTVV.

The chain has TRBV19 and TRBJ1-1; D remains unclear. Germline V gives CDR1 LNHDA, CDR2 SQIVND (reference sequence). Trimming stripped 4 bases from V and 0 bases from J, with 6 bases between. The CDR3 is 13 residues long. The CDR3 DNA follows: TGTGCCAGTAGTACCGGACTGAACACTGAAGCTTTCTTT. It yields the protein CASSTGLNTEAFF.

The V call is TRBV6-5, the J call TRBJ2-3; a possible D gene is TRBD2 (6 bases). CDR1 is MNHEY and CDR2 is SVGAGI in the germline V gene. With 2 bases removed from V and 14 bases from J, the gap between germline ends came to 14 bases. The CDR3 has 12 residues. CDR3 sequence reads: CASSYGSGEGYF. In nucleotides, the CDR3 is TGTGCCAGCAGTTACGGGTCGGGAGAGGGGTATTTT.

The rearrangement uses TRBV30 and TRBJ1-2, with 7 bases matching TRBD1. CDR3 size: 14 residues. Germline loops: CDR1 GTSNPN, CDR2 SVGIG (reference sequence). V gave up 4 bases and J gave up 4 bases; unmatched junction bases: 9. CDR3 sequence: CAWMRSTGFYGYTF. The CDR3 DNA follows: TGTGCCTGGATGAGGTCGACAGGGTTCTATGGCTACACCTTC.

This chain joins TRBV10-3 and TRBJ1-1, with D uncertain. The CDR3 loop spans 11 amino acids. The germline V and J ends were trimmed by 9 bases and 1 base, with 6 bases remaining between them. Germline V gene sequence: CDR1 ENHRY, CDR2 SYGVKD. CDR3 sequence: CAIGKNTEAFF. CDR3 in DNA: TGTGCCATAGGCAAGAACACTGAAGCTTTCTTT.

The gene calls are TRBV7-9 and TRBJ2-5, with D possibly matching TRBD1 (5 bases). V was cut by 8 bases and J by 0 bases, with 19 bases left in between. CDR3 length: 16 residues. Germline V gene sequence: CDR1 SEHNR, CDR2 FQNEAQ (reference sequence). CDR3 sequence (DNA): TGTGCCAGCGGCCTTGACAGCTTTATTAACCAAGAGACCCAGTACTTC. Its translation: CASGLDSFINQETQYF.

The V gene is TRBV29-1, the J gene TRBJ2-7, with 12 nucleotides matching TRBD1. This CDR3 comprises 15 residues. Looked up from germline, CDR1 is SQVTM and CDR2 is ANQGSEA. The junction had 12 bases not matched to a gene; V was cut back by 5 bases and J by 7 bases. The CDR3 sequence: CSVFTPGQGAGEQYF. The CDR3 bases are TGCAGCGTTTTTACTCCGGGACAGGGGGCTGGGGAGCAGTACTTC.

The V call is TRBV9, the J call TRBJ1-2; 8 bases are shared with TRBD1. The CDR3 consists of 17 residues. Germline V CDR1 and CDR2: SGDLS, YYNGEE. The junction had 10 bases not matched to a gene; V was cut back by 0 bases and J by 3 bases. This CDR3 is CASSVVPGGQGDYGYTF. In DNA form, the CDR3 reads TGTGCCAGCAGCGTAGTGCCGGGAGGACAGGGAGACTATGGCTACACCTTC.

The rearrangement uses TRBV2 and TRBJ2-5; tentatively, D is TRBD1 (6 bases). Germline V gene lookup returns CDR1 SNHLY and CDR2 FYNNEI. With 8 bases removed from V and 1 base from J, the gap between germline ends came to 17 bases. This CDR3 has 15 amino acids. The CDR3, as DNA: TGTGCCAGCGGAGCTATACAGGGCCCCCAAGAGACCCAGTACTTC. This sequence encodes CASGAIQGPQETQYF.

The chain carries TRBV27 and TRBJ1-1; 9 nucleotides agree with TRBD1. Germline V gives CDR1 MNHEY, CDR2 SMNVEV (reference sequence). The junction had 15 bases not matched to a gene; V was cut back by 4 bases and J by 3 bases. The CDR3 has 18 amino acids. CDR3 sequence (DNA): TGTGCCAGCAGTTCAAGTCGTTTCCCCGACAGGGGGGACACTGAAGCTTTCTTT. Translation: CASSSSRFPDRGDTEAFF.

The chain is built from TRBV27 and TRBJ1-4, with D hard to call. CDR3 size: 13 residues. CDR1 is MNHEY, CDR2 SMNVEV, per germline (reference sequence). V lost 6 bases and J lost 4, with 9 bases in between. CDR3 amino acids: CASSRRDNEKLFF. The CDR3 DNA reads as TGTGCCAGCAGCCGCAGAGATAATGAAAAACTGTTTTTT. Looking up the rest from reference TRBV27 and TRBJ1-4 gives the full variable domain: EAQVTQNPRYLITVTGKKLTVTCSQNMNHEYMSWYRQDPGLGLRQIYYSMNVEVTDKGDVPEGYKVSRKEKRNFPLILESPSPNQTSLYFCASSRRDNEKLFFGSGTQLSVL.

The chain links TRBV2 to TRBJ2-1, with D possibly being TRBD2 (6 bases). CDR1 is SNHLY and CDR2 is FYNNEI in the germline V gene. The CDR3 contains 15 residues. The ends were cut back, 7 bases at V and 5 bases at J, with 18 bases in the middle. The chain's CDR3 is CASTRLAQKNNEQFF. As DNA, the CDR3 is TGTGCCAGCACCCGTCTAGCGCAGAAAAACAATGAGCAGTTCTTC.

This chain links TRBV18 with TRBJ2-5; the D is unclear. This CDR3 contains 12 residues. CDR1 and CDR2 from the germline V gene are KGHSH and LQKENI. Between the trimmed V and J ends, which lost 4 bases and 5 bases, there was a span of 8 bases. The CDR3 loop reads CASSLDGETQYF. DNA of the CDR3: TGTGCCAGCTCACTAGATGGCGAGACCCAGTACTTC.

The chain carries TRBV6-5 and TRBJ1-5; D perhaps matches TRBD1 (5 bases). CDR3 length equals 13 residues. Germline values: CDR1 MNHEY, CDR2 SVGAGI. Trimming stripped 0 bases from V and 6 bases from J, with 6 bases between. The DNA for the CDR3 is TGTGCCAGCAGTTACTCGACAGTTCAGCCCCAGCATTTT. Translating it yields CASSYSTVQPQHF.

The J gene is TRBJ2-1, the V gene TRBV2, with D maybe TRBD2 (5 bases). V was shortened by 3 bases and J by 1 base, with 19 bases between the two germline ends. The CDR3 totals 18 residues. CDR1 is SNHLY and CDR2 is FYNNEI in the germline V gene. The CDR3 DNA sequence: TGTGCCAGCAGTGAGTTTTTCGGGCTAGCCTATTCCTACAATGAGCAGTTCTTC. The encoded protein is CASSEFFGLAYSYNEQFF.

The CDR3 spells CASSFRTGLNNEQFF. CDR3 in DNA: TGTGCCAGCAGTTTTCGGACAGGTCTTAACAATGAGCAGTTCTTC. The chain combines TRBV27 with TRBJ2-1, with 7 nucleotides matching TRBD1. The CDR3 runs to 15 residues. Germline loops: CDR1 MNHEY, CDR2 SMNVEV (reference sequence). V dropped 3 bases and J dropped 5; count of bases not matched to a gene: 7.

V usage is TRBV6-5 and J usage is TRBJ1-2; 8 positions agree with TRBD1. V lost 6 bases and J lost 0; bases outside the gene matches: 6. The CDR3 has 15 residues. Looked up from germline, CDR1 is MNHEY and CDR2 is SVGAGI. In nucleotides, the CDR3 is TGTGCCAGCAGCCCAGGACAGGGTTCTAACTATGGCTACACCTTC. This encodes CASSPGQGSNYGYTF.

This chain links TRBV18 with TRBJ2-7; TRBD2 aligns across 15 bases. V trimming: 3 bases; J trimming: 4 bases; junction bases outside the gene matches: 13. Per the germline V gene, CDR1 is KGHSH and CDR2 is LQKENI. The CDR3 spans 19 residues. CDR3 DNA: TGTGCCAGCTCACCGACTCCACCCGGACTAGCGGGAGGGTTGTACGAGCAGTACTTC. Its protein product is CASSPTPPGLAGGLYEQYF.

This clone was seen only once. The chain uses TRBV5-4 and TRBJ2-3, with TRBD2 as a possible D gene (6 bases). The CDR3 loop spans 16 amino acids. CDR1 is SGHNT, CDR2 YYREEE, per germline (reference sequence). V was cut by 4 bases and J by 0 bases, with 15 bases left in between. The CDR3 protein is CASSRDWEDSTDTQYF. The CDR3 DNA is TGTGCCAGCAGCAGGGACTGGGAGGATAGCACAGATACGCAGTATTTT.